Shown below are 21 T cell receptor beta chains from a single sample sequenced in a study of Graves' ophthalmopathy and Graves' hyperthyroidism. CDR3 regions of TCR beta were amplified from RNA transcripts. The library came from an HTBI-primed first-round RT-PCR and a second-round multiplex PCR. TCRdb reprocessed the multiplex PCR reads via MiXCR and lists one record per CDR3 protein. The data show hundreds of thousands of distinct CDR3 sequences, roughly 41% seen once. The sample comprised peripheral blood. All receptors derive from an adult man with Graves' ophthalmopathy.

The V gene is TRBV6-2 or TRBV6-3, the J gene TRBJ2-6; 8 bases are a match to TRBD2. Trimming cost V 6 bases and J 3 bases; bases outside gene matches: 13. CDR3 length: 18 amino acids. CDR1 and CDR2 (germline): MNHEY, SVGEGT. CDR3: CASSRTPSGSFGANVLTF. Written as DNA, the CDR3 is TGTGCCAGCAGCCGAACGCCCAGCGGGAGTTTTGGGGCCAACGTCCTGACTTTC.

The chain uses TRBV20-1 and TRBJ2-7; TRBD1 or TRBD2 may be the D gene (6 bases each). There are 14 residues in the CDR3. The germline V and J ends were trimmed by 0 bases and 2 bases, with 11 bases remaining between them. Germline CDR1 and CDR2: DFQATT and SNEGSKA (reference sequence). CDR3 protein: CSARDLGGTYEQYF. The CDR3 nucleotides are TGCAGTGCTAGAGATCTAGGGGGGACCTACGAGCAGTACTTC.

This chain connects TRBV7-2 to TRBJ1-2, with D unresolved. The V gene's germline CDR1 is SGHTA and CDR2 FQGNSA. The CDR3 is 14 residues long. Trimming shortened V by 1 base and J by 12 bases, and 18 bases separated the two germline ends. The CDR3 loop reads CASSLGVSSSGNTF. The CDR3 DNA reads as TGTGCCAGCAGCTTAGGGGTCAGCAGCTCTGGAAACACCTTC.

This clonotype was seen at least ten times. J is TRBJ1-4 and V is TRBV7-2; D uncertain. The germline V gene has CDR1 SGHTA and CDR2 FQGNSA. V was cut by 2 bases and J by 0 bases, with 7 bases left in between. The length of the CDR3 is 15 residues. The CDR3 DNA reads TGTGCCAGCAGCTTATCCCCGGCAACTAATGAAAAACTGTTTTTT. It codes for CASSLSPATNEKLFF. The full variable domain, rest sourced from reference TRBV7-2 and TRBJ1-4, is GAGVSQSPSNKVTEKGKDVELRCDPISGHTALYWYRQSLGQGLEFLIYFQGNSAPDKSGLPSDRFSAERTGGSVSTLTIQRTQQEDSAVYLCASSLSPATNEKLFFGSGTQLSVL.

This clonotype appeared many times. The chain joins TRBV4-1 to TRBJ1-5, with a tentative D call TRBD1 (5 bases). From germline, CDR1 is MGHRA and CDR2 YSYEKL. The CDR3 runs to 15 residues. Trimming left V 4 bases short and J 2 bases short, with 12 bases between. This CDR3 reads CASSLRGMGNQPQHF. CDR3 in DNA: TGCGCCAGCAGCCTCCGGGGGATGGGCAATCAGCCCCAGCATTTT.

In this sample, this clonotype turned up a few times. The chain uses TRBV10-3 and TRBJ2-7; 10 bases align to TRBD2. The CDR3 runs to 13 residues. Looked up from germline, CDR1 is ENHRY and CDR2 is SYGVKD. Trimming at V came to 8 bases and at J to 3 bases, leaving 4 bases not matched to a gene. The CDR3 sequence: CAIAASGSYEQYF. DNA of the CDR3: TGTGCCATCGCAGCTAGCGGGAGCTACGAGCAGTACTTC.

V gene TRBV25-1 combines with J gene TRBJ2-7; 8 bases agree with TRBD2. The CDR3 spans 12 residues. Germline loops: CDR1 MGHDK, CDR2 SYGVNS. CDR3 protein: CARAREGYEQYF. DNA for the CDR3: TGTGCTAGAGCTCGGGAGGGGTACGAGCAGTACTTC.

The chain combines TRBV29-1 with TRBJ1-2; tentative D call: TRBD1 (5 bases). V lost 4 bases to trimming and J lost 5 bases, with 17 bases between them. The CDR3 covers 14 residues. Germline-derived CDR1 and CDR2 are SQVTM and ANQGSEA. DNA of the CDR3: TGCAGCGTTGGCAGGTGCGGGGCGGTATATGGCTACACCTTC. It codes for CSVGRCGAVYGYTF.

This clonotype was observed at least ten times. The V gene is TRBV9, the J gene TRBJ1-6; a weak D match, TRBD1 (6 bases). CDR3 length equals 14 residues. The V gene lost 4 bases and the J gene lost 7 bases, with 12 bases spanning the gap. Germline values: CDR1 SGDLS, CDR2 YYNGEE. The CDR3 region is CASSPGGGNSPLHF. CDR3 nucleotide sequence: TGTGCCAGCAGCCCGGGGGGCGGCAATTCACCCCTCCACTTT.

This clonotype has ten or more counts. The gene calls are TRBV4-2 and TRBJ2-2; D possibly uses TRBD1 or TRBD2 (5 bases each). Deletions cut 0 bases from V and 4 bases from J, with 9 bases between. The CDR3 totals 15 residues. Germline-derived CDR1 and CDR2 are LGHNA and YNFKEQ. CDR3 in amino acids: CASSQELGGTGELFF. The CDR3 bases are TGTGCCAGCAGCCAAGAGCTTGGGGGCACCGGGGAGCTGTTTTTT.

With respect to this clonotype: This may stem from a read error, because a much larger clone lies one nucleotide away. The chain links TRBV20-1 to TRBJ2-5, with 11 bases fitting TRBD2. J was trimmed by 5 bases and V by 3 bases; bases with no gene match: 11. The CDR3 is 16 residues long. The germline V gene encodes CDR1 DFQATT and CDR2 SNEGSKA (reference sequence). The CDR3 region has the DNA TGCAGTGCTAGTGATATAGCGGGGGGGCCATTGGAGACCCAGTACTTC. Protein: CSASDIAGGPLETQYF.

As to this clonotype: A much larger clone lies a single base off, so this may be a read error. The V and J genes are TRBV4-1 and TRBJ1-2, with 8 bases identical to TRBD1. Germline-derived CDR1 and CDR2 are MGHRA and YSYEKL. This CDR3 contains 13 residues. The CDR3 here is CASSQGRGHGHTF. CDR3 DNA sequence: TGCGCCAGCAGCCAGGGCAGGGGGCATGGCCACACCTTC.

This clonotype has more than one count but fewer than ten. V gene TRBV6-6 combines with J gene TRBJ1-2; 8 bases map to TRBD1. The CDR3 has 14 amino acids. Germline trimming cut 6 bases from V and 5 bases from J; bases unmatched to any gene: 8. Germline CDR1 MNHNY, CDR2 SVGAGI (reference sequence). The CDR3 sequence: CASSDGTGAYGYTF. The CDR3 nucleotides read TGTGCCAGCAGCGATGGGACAGGAGCTTATGGCTACACCTTC.

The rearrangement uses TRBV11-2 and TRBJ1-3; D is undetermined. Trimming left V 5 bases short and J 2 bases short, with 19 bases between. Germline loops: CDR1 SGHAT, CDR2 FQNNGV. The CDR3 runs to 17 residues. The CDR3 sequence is CASSQVKGLNPGNTIYF. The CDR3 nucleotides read TGTGCCAGCAGCCAAGTTAAGGGCCTAAACCCTGGAAACACCATATATTTT.

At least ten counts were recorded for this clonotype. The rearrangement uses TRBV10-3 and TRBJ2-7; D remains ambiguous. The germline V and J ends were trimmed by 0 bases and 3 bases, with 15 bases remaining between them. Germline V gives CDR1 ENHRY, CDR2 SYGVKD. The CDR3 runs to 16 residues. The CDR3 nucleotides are TGTGCCATCAGTGAGTCAATGTGGCAGACTCACTACGAGCAGTACTTC. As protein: CAISESMWQTHYEQYF.

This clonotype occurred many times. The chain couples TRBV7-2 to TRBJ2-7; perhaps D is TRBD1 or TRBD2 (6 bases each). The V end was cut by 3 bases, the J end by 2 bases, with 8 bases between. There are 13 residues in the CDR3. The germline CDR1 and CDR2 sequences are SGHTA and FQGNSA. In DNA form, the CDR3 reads TGTGCCAGCAGCTTGGAGGGGGCCTACGAGCAGTACTTC. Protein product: CASSLEGAYEQYF.

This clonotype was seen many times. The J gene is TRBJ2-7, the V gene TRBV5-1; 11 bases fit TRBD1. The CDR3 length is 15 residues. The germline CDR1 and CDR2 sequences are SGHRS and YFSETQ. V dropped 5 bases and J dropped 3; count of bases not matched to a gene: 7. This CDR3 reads CASSPAGTGGYEQYF. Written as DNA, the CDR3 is TGCGCCAGCAGTCCCGCCGGGACAGGGGGCTACGAGCAGTACTTC.

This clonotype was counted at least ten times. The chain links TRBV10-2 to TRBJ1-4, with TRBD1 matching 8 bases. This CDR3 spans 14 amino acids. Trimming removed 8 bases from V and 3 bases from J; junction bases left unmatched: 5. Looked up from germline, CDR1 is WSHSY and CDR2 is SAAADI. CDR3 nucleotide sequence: TGCGCCAGCTCCGGACAGGGCGCTAATGAAAAACTGTTTTTT. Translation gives CASSGQGANEKLFF.

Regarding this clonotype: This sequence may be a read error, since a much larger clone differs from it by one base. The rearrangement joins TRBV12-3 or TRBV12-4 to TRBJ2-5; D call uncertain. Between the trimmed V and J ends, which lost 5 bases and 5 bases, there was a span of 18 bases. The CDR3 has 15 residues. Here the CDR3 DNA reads TGTGCCAGCAGTGATTTTAACAATTACGGGGAGACCCAGTACTTC. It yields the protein CASSDFNNYGETQYF.

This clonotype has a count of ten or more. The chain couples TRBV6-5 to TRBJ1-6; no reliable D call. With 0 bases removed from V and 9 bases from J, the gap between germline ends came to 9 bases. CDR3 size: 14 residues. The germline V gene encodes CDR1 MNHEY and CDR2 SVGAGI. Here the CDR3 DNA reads TGTGCCAGCAGTTACTCTTCCCGAGGTTCACCCCTCCACTTT. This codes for CASSYSSRGSPLHF.

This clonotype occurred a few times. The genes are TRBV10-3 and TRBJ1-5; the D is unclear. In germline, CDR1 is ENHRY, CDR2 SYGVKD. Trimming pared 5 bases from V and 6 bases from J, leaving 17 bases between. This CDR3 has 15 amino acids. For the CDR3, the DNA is TGTGCCATCAGTCTACCCCCGTATGGTGGTCAGCCCCAGCATTTT. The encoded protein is CAISLPPYGGQPQHF.